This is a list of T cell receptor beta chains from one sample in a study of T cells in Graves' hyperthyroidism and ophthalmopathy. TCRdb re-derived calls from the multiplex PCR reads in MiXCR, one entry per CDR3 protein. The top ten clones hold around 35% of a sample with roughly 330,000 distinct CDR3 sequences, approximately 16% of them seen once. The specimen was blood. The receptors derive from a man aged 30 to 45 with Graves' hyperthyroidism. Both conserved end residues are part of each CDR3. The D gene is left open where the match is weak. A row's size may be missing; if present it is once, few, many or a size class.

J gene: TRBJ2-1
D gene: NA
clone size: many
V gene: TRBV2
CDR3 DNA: TGTGCCAGCAGTGAGTTAGGACGTCAATACAATGAGCAGTTCTTC
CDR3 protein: CASSELGRQYNEQFF

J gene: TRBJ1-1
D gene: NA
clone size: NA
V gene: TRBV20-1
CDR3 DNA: TGCAGTGCTAGGGCGGTGAACACTGAAGCTTTCTTT
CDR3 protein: CSARAVNTEAFF

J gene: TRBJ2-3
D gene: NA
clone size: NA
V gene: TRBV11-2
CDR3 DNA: TGTGCCAGCAGCTTAATCGGGACTGGAGGACCGGGTACGCAGTATTTT
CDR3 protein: CASSLIGTGGPGTQYF

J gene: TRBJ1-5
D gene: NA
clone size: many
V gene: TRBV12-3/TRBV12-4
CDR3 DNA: TGTGCCAGCAGTTTATCAGGGGCTAGTCAGCCCCAGCATTTT
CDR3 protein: CASSLSGASQPQHF

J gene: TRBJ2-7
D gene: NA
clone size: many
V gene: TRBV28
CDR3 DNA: TGTGCCAGCAGCCAAACGGGGAACTACGAGCAGTACTTC
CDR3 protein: CASSQTGNYEQYF

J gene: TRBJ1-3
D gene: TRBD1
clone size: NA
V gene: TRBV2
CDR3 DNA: TGTGCCAGCACCAAAGAGGGAGGGGGCGGAAACACCATATATTTT
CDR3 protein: CASTKEGGGGNTIYF

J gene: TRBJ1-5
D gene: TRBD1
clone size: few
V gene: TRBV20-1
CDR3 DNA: TGCAGTGAGGCTAGGGGGCTCGGTCAGCCCCAGCATTTT
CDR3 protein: CSEARGLGQPQHF

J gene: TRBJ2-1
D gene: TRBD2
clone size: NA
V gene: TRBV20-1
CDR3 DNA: TGCAGTGCTACCCTCTATAGCGGGAGGGCCCATCTTTTCTACAATGAGCAGTTCTTC
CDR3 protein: CSATLYSGRAHLFYNEQFF

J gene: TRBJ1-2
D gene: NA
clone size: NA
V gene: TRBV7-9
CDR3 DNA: TGTGCCAGCAGCTTCACCCGGGGGGCAGGGTATGGCTACACCTTC
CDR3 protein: CASSFTRGAGYGYTF

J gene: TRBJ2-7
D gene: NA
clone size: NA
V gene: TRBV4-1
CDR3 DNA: TGCGCCAGCAGCCAACTCTTCAGAGTACCCTACGAGCAGTACTTC
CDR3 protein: CASSQLFRVPYEQYF

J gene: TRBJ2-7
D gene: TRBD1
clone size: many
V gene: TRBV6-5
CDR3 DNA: TGTGCCAGCAGTTACTCGACAGGGGTCGAGTACGAGCAGTACTTC
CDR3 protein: CASSYSTGVEYEQYF

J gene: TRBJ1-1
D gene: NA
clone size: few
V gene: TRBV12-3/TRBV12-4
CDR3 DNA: TGTGCCAGCAGTTTTAACGGCGGGACCACTGAAGCTTTCTTT
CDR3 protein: CASSFNGGTTEAFF

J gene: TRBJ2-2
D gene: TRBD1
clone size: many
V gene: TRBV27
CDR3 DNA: TGTGCCAGCAGTCTATTGACAGGGGGCGACACCGGGGAGCTGTTTTTT
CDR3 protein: CASSLLTGGDTGELFF

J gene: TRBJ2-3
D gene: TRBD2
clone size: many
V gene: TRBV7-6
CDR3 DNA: TGTGCCAGCAGCTTAGCGCCGGGACTAGCGGGAGGGGGCACAGATACGCAGTATTTT
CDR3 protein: CASSLAPGLAGGGTDTQYF

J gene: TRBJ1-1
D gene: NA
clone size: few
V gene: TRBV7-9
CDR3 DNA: TGTGCCAGCAGCACCAATAGACAGGACGCTTTCTTT
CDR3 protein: CASSTNRQDAFF

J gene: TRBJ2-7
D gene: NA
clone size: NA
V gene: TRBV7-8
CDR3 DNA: TGTGCCAGCAGCTTAGTGGGGTCACACTACGAGCAGTACTTC
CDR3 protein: CASSLVGSHYEQYF

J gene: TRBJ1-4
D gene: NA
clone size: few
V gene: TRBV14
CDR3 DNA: TGTGCCAGCAGCCAAACCCCAAGTCCAACTAATGAAAAACTGTTTTTT
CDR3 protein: CASSQTPSPTNEKLFF

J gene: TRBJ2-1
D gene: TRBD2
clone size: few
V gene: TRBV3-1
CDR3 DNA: TGTGCCAGCAGCCCACCGGGACTAGTGAGGAATGAGCAGTTCTTC
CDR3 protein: CASSPPGLVRNEQFF

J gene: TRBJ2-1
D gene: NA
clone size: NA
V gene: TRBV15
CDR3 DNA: TGTGCCACCAGCAGCAGGGGCCTCTACAATGAGCAGTTCTTC
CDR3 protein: CATSSRGLYNEQFF

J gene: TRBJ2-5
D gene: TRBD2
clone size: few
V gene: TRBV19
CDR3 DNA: TGTGCCAGTAGTATAAGGCGGGAGGACTACCAAGAGACCCAGTACTTC
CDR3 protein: CASSIRREDYQETQYF

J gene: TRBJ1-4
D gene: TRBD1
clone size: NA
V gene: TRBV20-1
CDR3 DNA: TGCAGGGCAGACAGGGCGAATGAAAAACTGTTTTTT
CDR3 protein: CRADRANEKLFF

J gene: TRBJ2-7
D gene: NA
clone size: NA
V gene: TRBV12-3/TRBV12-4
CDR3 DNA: TGTACCAACAGTTTAGAGGGGAGAGGAGGGAACGAGCAGTACTTC
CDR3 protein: CTNSLEGRGGNEQYF

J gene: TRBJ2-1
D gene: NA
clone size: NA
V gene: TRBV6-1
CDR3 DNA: TGTGCCAGCAGCCGGGACGGAAACAATGAGCAGTTCTTC
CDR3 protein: CASSRDGNNEQFF

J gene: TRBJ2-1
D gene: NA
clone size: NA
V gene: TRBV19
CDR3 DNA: TGTGCCAGTAGTATGTTGGGCGGGATTAGGGTGCGGGAGCAGTTCTTC
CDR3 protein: CASSMLGGIRVREQFF

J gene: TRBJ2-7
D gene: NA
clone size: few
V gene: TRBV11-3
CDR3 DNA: TGTGCCAGCAGCTTAAACCCTCTTTTAGCTTACGAGCAGTACTTC
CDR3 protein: CASSLNPLLAYEQYF

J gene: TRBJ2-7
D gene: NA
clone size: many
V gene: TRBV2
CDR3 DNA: TGTGCCGGCGACGGAGGTGGCTACGAGCAGTACTTC
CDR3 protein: CAGDGGGYEQYF

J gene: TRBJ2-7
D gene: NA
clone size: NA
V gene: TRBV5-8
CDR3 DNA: TGTGCCACATCAATCCTACTGAACGAGCAGTACTTC
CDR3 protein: CATSILLNEQYF

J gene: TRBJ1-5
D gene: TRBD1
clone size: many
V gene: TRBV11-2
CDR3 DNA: TGTGCCAGCAGCTTAGTTTACTCGTCGACAGGGGAGTTCAGTCAGCCCCAGCATTTT
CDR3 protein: CASSLVYSSTGEFSQPQHF

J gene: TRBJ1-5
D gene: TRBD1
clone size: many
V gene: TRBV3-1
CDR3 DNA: TGTGCCAGCAGTGGGACAGGGGTACGCCAGCATTTT
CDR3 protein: CASSGTGVRQHF

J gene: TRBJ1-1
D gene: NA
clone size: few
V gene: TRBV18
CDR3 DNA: TGTGCCAGCTCACCATTTGCGTCAGGTAGTTCTGAAGCTTTCTTT
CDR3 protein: CASSPFASGSSEAFF

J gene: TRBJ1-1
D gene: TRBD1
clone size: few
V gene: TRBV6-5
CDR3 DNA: TGTGCCAGCAGAGACAGGGGAACCTACACTGAAGCTTTCTTT
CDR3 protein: CASRDRGTYTEAFF

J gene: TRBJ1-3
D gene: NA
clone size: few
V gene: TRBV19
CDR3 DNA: TGTGCCAGTAGCCATACAGGGAGCTCTGGAAACACCATATATTTT
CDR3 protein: CASSHTGSSGNTIYF

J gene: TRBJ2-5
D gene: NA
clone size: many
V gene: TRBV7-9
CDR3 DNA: TGTGCCAGCAGCCGGCCGGGGAAAGAAGAGACCCAGTACTTC
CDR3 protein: CASSRPGKEETQYF

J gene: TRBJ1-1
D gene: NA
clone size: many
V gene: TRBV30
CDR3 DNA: TGTGCCTGGGATAGCGGGCGGGACGGGATCGCTGAAGCTTTCTTT
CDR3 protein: CAWDSGRDGIAEAFF

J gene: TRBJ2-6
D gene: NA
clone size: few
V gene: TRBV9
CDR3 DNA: TGTGCCAGCAGCGTAGAACTCTCTGGGGCCAACGTCCTGACTTTC
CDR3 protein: CASSVELSGANVLTF

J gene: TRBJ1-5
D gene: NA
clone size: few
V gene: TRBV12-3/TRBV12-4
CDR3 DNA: TGTGCCAGCAGTTTATTTGGACCCCATCAGCCCCAGCATTTT
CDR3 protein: CASSLFGPHQPQHF

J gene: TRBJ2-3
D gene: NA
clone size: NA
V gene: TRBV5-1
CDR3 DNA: TGCGCCAGCAGCGCAACGGTCTCCGGGGCAGATACGCAGTATTTT
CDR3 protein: CASSATVSGADTQYF

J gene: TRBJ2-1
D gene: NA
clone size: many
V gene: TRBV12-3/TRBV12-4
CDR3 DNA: TGTGCCAGCAGTTTACTCAGGGACTACAATGAGCAGTTCTTC
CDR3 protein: CASSLLRDYNEQFF

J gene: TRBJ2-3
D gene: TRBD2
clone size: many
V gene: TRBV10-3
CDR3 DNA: TGTGCCATCAGGGGTAGCGGGCCCGAAGGGAGCACAGATACGCAGTATTTT
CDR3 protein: CAIRGSGPEGSTDTQYF

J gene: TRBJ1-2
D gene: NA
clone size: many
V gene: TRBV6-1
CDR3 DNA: TGTGCCAGCAGCCCCCCCGGGCGGGATTCCTATGGCTACACCTTC
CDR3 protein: CASSPPGRDSYGYTF

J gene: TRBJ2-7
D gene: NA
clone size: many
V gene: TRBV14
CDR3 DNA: TGTGCCAGCAGCCAACAGCGCTACGAGCAGTACTTC
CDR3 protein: CASSQQRYEQYF

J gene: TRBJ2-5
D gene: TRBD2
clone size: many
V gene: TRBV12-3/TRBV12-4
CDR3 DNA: TGTGCCAGCGGGCGGGGGGCCGAGACCCAGTACTTC
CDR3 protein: CASGRGAETQYF

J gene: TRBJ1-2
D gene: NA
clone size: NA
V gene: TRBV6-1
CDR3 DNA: TGTGCCAGCCTATACGAATATGGCTACACCTTC
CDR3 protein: CASLYEYGYTF

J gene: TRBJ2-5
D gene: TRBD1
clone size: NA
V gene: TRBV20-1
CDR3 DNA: TGCAGTGCTAGACAAGACAGGGCGGGAGAGACCCAGTACTTC
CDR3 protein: CSARQDRAGETQYF

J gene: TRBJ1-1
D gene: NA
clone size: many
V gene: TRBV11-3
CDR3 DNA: TGTGCCAGCAGCGCAGTCGCGGAGAACACTGAAGCTTTCTTT
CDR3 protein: CASSAVAENTEAFF

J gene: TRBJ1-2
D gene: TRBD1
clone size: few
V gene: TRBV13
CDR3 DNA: TGTGCCAGCAGCCGGGGACAGGGGGCGTCCGGAAATGGCTACACCTTC
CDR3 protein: CASSRGQGASGNGYTF

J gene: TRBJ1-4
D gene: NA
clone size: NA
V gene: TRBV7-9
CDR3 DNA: TGTGCCAGCAGTTCCAGGGGAGGGGGAAAACTGTTTTTT
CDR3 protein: CASSSRGGGKLFF

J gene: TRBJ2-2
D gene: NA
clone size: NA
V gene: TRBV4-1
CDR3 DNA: TGCGCCAGCAGCCTCCAGGGTACGCTTTCCACTGGGGAGCTGTTTTTT
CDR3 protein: CASSLQGTLSTGELFF

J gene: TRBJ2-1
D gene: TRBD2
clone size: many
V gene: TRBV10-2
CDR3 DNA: TGCGCCAGCAGTGACCCCACGAATCTAGCGGGAGACGCCCAGGGTAGTGAGCAGTTCTTC
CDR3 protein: CASSDPTNLAGDAQGSEQFF

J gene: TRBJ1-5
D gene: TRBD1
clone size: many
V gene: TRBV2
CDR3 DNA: TGTGCCAGCAGTGAAAAACAGGGGGCGAGGGTCAATCAGCCCCAGCATTTT
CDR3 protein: CASSEKQGARVNQPQHF

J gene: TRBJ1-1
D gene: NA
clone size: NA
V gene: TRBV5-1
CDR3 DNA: TGCGCCAGCAGCTCCCCTCAGGGGACTGAAGCTTTCTTT
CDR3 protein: CASSSPQGTEAFF

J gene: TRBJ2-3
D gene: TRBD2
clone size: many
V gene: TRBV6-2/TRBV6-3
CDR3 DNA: TGTGCCAGCAGGCCCCTCGGGGCTAGCGGGAAAAGCACAGATACGCAGTATTTT
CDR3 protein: CASRPLGASGKSTDTQYF

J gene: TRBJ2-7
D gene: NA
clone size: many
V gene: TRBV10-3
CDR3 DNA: TGTGCCATCAGTGAGACTAGGGGGGCTAACGAGCAGTACTTC
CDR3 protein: CAISETRGANEQYF

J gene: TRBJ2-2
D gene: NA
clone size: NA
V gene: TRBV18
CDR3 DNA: TGTGCCAGCTCACCAACCGGGACAATCAACACCGGGGAGCTGTTTTTT
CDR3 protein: CASSPTGTINTGELFF

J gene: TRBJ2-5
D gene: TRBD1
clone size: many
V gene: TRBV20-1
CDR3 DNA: TGCAGTGCTAGGCGGACAGGGGAAGAGACCCAGTACTTC
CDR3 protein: CSARRTGEETQYF